This TCR beta chain was sequenced during a study of blood T cells in healthy people across ages. The CDR3 is 14 amino acids. CDR1 is SGHTA, CDR2 FQGNSA, per germline. Trimming pared 2 bases from V and 3 bases from J, leaving 10 bases between. Primed by a sample-barcoded 5' primer and a J-beta primer mix, a second PCR proceeded for about 6 to 11 cycles. A single record per CDR3 protein comes from TCRdb applying MiXCR to the 5' RACE reads. The data hold roughly 1.9 million distinct CDR3 sequences, with around 40% observed a single time. The sequenced sample was blood. This chain links TRBV7-2 with TRBJ1-2; D might be TRBD1 (5 bases). The TCR comes from a human donor in good health. The CDR3 loop reads CASSLSLGDYGYTF. CDR3 coding DNA: TGTGCCAGCAGCTTATCGTTGGGGGACTATGGCTACACCTTC.